Below, 30 T cell receptor beta chains from the same sample are listed, as sequenced in a study of OX40 agonist ivuxolimab in advanced cancers. Generated by immunoSEQ multiplex PCR, the TCRdb table keeps only in-frame clones and is missing some. The data show roughly 70,000 clones, roughly 90% seen once. The source material was CD4+ or CD8+ T cells sorted from blood, sampled in a trial of the OX40 agonist ivuxolimab. These receptors were taken from an adult with an advanced solid tumor such as melanoma, head and neck, liver or kidney cancer.

This clone showed up just once. The chain combines TRBV10-3 with TRBJ2-3; no firm D call. CDR1 ENHRY and CDR2 SYGVKD come from the germline V gene. This CDR3 spans 13 amino acids. Trimming removed 3 bases at V and 1 base at J, with 5 bases between. Here the CDR3 reads CAISDLGTDTQYF. For the CDR3, the DNA is TGTGCCATCAGTGACCTGGGCACAGATACGCAGTATTTT.

This rearrangement joins TRBV9 to TRBJ2-1; tentative D call: TRBD2 (6 bases). CDR3 length equals 13 residues. Germline V gene data show CDR1 as SGDLS and CDR2 as YYNGEE. Trimming took 4 bases from V and 10 from J, leaving 15 bases between them. This CDR3 is CASSQRAEAEQFF. The DNA of the CDR3 is TGTGCCAGCAGCCAGCGGGCCGAAGCCGAGCAGTTCTTC.

The rearrangement uses TRBV7-2 and TRBJ2-3; 9 nucleotides match TRBD2. This CDR3 spans 14 amino acids. Losses at the gene ends were 7 bases for V and 3 bases for J; bases not matched to a gene: 5. Germline V gives CDR1 SGHTA, CDR2 FQGNSA. The CDR3 coding sequence is TGTGCCAGCAACCGAGCGGGAGGTACAGATACGCAGTATTTT. Translated: CASNRAGGTDTQYF.

The chain has TRBV28 and TRBJ1-2, with 8 bases identical to TRBD1. Trimming at V came to 4 bases and at J to 8 bases, leaving 12 bases not matched to a gene. Germline CDR1 and CDR2: MDHEN and SYDVKM. The CDR3 runs 15 residues. DNA for the CDR3: TGTGCCAGCAGTTCCGGACAGGGAATCCCTGACGGCTACACCTTC. Protein sequence: CASSSGQGIPDGYTF.

The chain links TRBV5-1 to TRBJ2-7; 7 bases line up with TRBD1. J gave up 2 bases and V 0 bases, and 8 bases lay outside the gene matches. The germline gives CDR1 SGHRS, CDR2 YFSETQ. CDR3 length: 16 amino acids. CDR3 sequence (DNA): TGCGCCAGCAGCTTGGCTTGGGACAGCTTAGCCTACGAGCAGTACTTC. Encoded protein: CASSLAWDSLAYEQYF.

This clone appeared once. V is TRBV28 and J is TRBJ2-3; 7 positions match TRBD1. The germline CDR1 and CDR2 sequences are MDHEN and SYDVKM. The CDR3 consists of 18 residues. The junction had 14 bases not matched to a gene; V was cut back by 5 bases and J by 0 bases. CDR3 coding DNA: TGTGCCAGCAGTCTCGTGGGACAGAAGATATCTAGCACAGATACGCAGTATTTT. Translated, it gives CASSLVGQKISSTDTQYF. The complete variable domain, with remaining parts taken from reference TRBV28 and TRBJ2-3, reads DVKVTQSSRYLVKRTGEKVFLECVQDMDHENMFWYRQDPGLGLRLIYFSYDVKMKEKGDIPEGYSVSREKKERFSLILESASTNQTSMYLCASSLVGQKISSTDTQYFGPGTRLTVL.

This clone has just one count. The chain uses TRBV11-2 and TRBJ2-7; 10 bases are shared with TRBD2. This CDR3 spans 18 amino acids. Germline loops: CDR1 SGHAT, CDR2 FQNNGV. Trimming cost V 5 bases and J 4 bases; bases outside gene matches: 17. The CDR3 bases are TGTGCCAGCAGCCCGAAGGGCCCTCGACTAGCGGGTGGGTACGAGCAGTACTTC. Translating it yields CASSPKGPRLAGGYEQYF.

The CDR3 sequence is CASSRALEKLFF. CDR3 in DNA: TGTGCCAGCAGTCGGGCCTTGGAAAAACTGTTTTTT. The chain joins TRBV28 to TRBJ1-4; D gene ambiguous. There are 12 residues in the CDR3. Germline V lookup: CDR1 MDHEN, CDR2 SYDVKM. V lost 5 bases to trimming and J lost 8 bases, with 9 bases between them. Based on the CDR3 plus reference TRBV28 and TRBJ1-4, the full variable domain is DVKVTQSSRYLVKRTGEKVFLECVQDMDHENMFWYRQDPGLGLRLIYFSYDVKMKEKGDIPEGYSVSREKKERFSLILESASTNQTSMYLCASSRALEKLFFGSGTQLSVL.

The chain carries TRBV28 and TRBJ2-7, with 8 bases lining up with TRBD2. The germline gives CDR1 MDHEN, CDR2 SYDVKM. The trim removed 3 bases at V and 0 bases at J, leaving 10 bases unmatched. The CDR3 totals 17 residues. The CDR3 region has the DNA TGTGCCAGCAGTTTGTTTTCCGCGGGGGGAGACTCCTACGAGCAGTACTTC. Amino acids: CASSLFSAGGDSYEQYF.

CDR3 coding DNA: TGTGCCAGCAGCGGATCAGGGGGCACGAGGAACTATGGCTACACCTTC. It specifies CASSGSGGTRNYGYTF. The gene calls are TRBV11-2 and TRBJ1-2; 8 bases fit TRBD1. The junction had 10 bases not matched to a gene; V was cut back by 5 bases and J by 2 bases. Germline-derived CDR1 and CDR2 are SGHAT and FQNNGV. The CDR3 loop spans 16 amino acids.

The chain's CDR3 is CASSPSRTGGRETQYF. CDR3 coding DNA: TGTGCCAGCAGCCCTAGTCGTACAGGGGGAAGGGAGACCCAGTACTTC. This chain links TRBV27 with TRBJ2-5, with TRBD1 matching 8 bases. V lost 6 bases to trimming and J lost 5 bases; unmatched junction nucleotides: 14. CDR1 is MNHEY and CDR2 is SMNVEV in the germline V gene (reference sequence). The CDR3 is 16 residues long.

This chain links TRBV28 with TRBJ2-5; D might be TRBD2 (6 bases). The CDR3 totals 15 residues. V lost 6 bases and J lost 4, with 18 bases in between. From germline, CDR1 is MDHEN and CDR2 SYDVKM. CDR3 region: CASSPGAVGGETQYF. DNA for the CDR3: TGTGCCAGCAGCCCTGGGGCCGTCGGGGGAGAGACCCAGTACTTC.

V usage is TRBV5-4 and J usage is TRBJ2-2; D could derive from TRBD1 or TRBD2 (5 bases each). The ends were cut back, 3 bases at V and 5 bases at J, with 11 bases in the middle. The CDR3 is 14 residues long. Germline CDR1 and CDR2: SGHNT and YYREEE (reference sequence). CDR3 sequence (DNA): TGTGCCAGCAGCTCGGGGCTTGCGACCGGGGAGCTGTTTTTT. It specifies CASSSGLATGELFF. Full variable domain (remainder filled in from reference TRBV5-4 and TRBJ2-2): ETGVTQSPTHLIKTRGQQVTLRCSSQSGHNTVSWYQQALGQGPQFIFQYYREEENGRGNFPPRFSGLQFPNYSSELNVNALELDDSALYLCASSSGLATGELFFGEGSRLTVL.

In its sample, this clone was seen once. V and J are TRBV18 and TRBJ1-1, with TRBD1 matching over 7 bases. The V segment lost 4 bases and the J segment 0 bases; nucleotides outside the gene matches: 8. CDR3 length: 16 residues. Germline V gene sequence: CDR1 KGHSH, CDR2 LQKENI. The CDR3 DNA sequence: TGTGCCAGCTCACGGGGGACAGCCGCCATGAACACTGAAGCTTTCTTT. It specifies CASSRGTAAMNTEAFF. Drawing the rest from reference TRBV18 and TRBJ1-1, the complete variable domain is NAGVMQNPRHLVRRRGQEARLRCSPMKGHSHVYWYRQLPEEGLKFMVYLQKENIIDESGMPKERFSAEFPKEGPSILRIQQVVRGDSAAYFCASSRGTAAMNTEAFFGQGTRLTVV.

J is TRBJ1-2 and V is TRBV11-1; 7 positions match TRBD1. CDR3 length: 14 amino acids. V dropped 5 bases and J dropped 3; count of bases not matched to a gene: 6. CDR1 and CDR2 from the germline V gene are SGHAT and FQDESV (reference sequence). The CDR3 nucleotides are TGTGCCAGCAGCCTCGGACAGGACCACTATGGCTACACCTTC. The encoded protein is CASSLGQDHYGYTF.

The genes are TRBV7-9 and TRBJ2-7, with D perhaps matching TRBD2 (5 bases). The CDR3 runs to 15 residues. Germline CDR1 reads SEHNR; CDR2 reads FQNEAQ (reference sequence). V dropped 5 bases and J dropped 5 bases, with 19 bases sitting between them. The CDR3 DNA sequence: TGTGCCAGCAGCCCACGGGGAGCTCTGGGCAACGAGCAGTACTTC. Translation gives CASSPRGALGNEQYF.

Here the CDR3 DNA reads TGTGCCAGCAGCCAAGATCCAGGGGGCCTACAAAGGAGCTCTGGGGCCAACGTCCTGACTTTC. Its protein is CASSQDPGGLQRSSGANVLTF. J is TRBJ2-6 and V is TRBV4-2; 8 positions match TRBD1. Trimming at V came to 0 bases and at J to 0 bases, leaving 13 bases not matched to a gene. The CDR3 contains 21 residues. Germline-derived CDR1 and CDR2 are LGHNA and YNFKEQ.

CDR3: CASSLGTSGETQYF. The CDR3, as DNA: TGTGCCAGCAGCTTAGGGACTAGCGGCGAGACCCAGTACTTC. This chain connects TRBV7-2 to TRBJ2-5; TRBD2 aligns across 10 bases. From germline, CDR1 is SGHTA and CDR2 FQGNSA. Trimming removed 1 base from V and 5 bases from J; junction bases left unmatched: 1. The length of the CDR3 is 14 residues.

The chain employs TRBV7-2 and TRBJ1-2; D gene uncertain. V shed 3 bases and J shed 0 bases, with 2 bases lying between them. The CDR3 is 12 amino acids. CDR1 SGHTA and CDR2 FQGNSA come from the germline V gene. CDR3 in DNA: TGTGCCAGCAGCTTTTCTAACTATGGCTACACCTTC. This encodes CASSFSNYGYTF.

CDR3 loop: CSVRAGTGSNQPQHF. CDR3 in DNA: TGCAGCGTACGAGCCGGGACAGGGAGCAATCAGCCCCAGCATTTT. The chain employs TRBV29-1 and TRBJ1-5; 9 nucleotides line up with TRBD1. The germline V gene encodes CDR1 SQVTM and CDR2 ANQGSEA. Germline trimming cut 6 bases from V and 1 base from J; bases unmatched to any gene: 7. The CDR3 is 15 residues long.

V usage is TRBV29-1 and J usage is TRBJ2-3; the D is unclear. Per germline, CDR1 SQVTM and CDR2 ANQGSEA. CDR3 length: 13 amino acids. V was trimmed by 5 bases and J by 1 base, leaving 10 bases between them. As DNA, the CDR3 is TGCAGCGTTCTCTGGGCGGGCACAGATACGCAGTATTTT. As protein: CSVLWAGTDTQYF.

This chain joins TRBV19 and TRBJ1-1; 7 nucleotides match TRBD1. The CDR3 consists of 13 residues. The J segment lost 1 base and the V segment lost 11 bases, leaving 7 bases of the junction unmatched. Germline CDR1 is LNHDA and CDR2 is SQIVND (reference sequence). Here the CDR3 reads CAGMDRRNTEAFF. The DNA of the CDR3 is TGTGCCGGGATGGACAGGCGGAACACTGAAGCTTTCTTT.

The chain couples TRBV11-1 to TRBJ2-5; no firm D call. This CDR3 spans 15 amino acids. V was shortened by 0 bases and J by 4 bases, with 12 bases between the two germline ends. Germline V gene sequence: CDR1 SGHAT, CDR2 FQDESV (reference sequence). CDR3 amino acids: CASSLAAVGLETQYF. CDR3 DNA: TGTGCCAGCAGCTTAGCGGCGGTAGGGTTAGAGACCCAGTACTTC.

In this sample, this clone turned up once. The genes are TRBV10-3 and TRBJ1-1; D call uncertain. V gave up 6 bases and J gave up 0 bases, with 11 bases separating them. The CDR3 runs to 14 residues. Germline V gene lookup returns CDR1 ENHRY and CDR2 SYGVKD. In nucleotides, the CDR3 is TGTGCCATCAGGAAGGGCCAGATGAACACTGAAGCTTTCTTT. This sequence encodes CAIRKGQMNTEAFF.

The chain links TRBV5-4 to TRBJ2-7, with D possibly TRBD2 on 6 matching bases. V gave up 1 base and J gave up 5 bases, with 13 bases separating them. The CDR3 runs to 14 residues. Germline values: CDR1 SGHNT, CDR2 YYREEE (reference sequence). CDR3 in amino acids: CASSLYGTLNEQYF. The CDR3 nucleotides read TGTGCCAGCAGCTTGTACGGGACTTTGAACGAGCAGTACTTC.

The genes are TRBV11-3 and TRBJ2-1; D not resolved. V was pared by 0 bases and J by 3 bases, with 6 bases between. Germline CDR1 reads SGHNT; CDR2 reads YENEEA. CDR3 length: 14 residues. In DNA, the CDR3 is TGTGCCAGCAGCTTAGATAACAGCTACAATGAGCAGTTCTTC. This gives the protein CASSLDNSYNEQFF.

The V gene is TRBV11-2, the J gene TRBJ2-7; 10 bases match TRBD2. Germline trimming cut 5 bases from V and 3 bases from J; bases unmatched to any gene: 4. Per the germline V gene, CDR1 is SGHAT and CDR2 is FQNNGV. The CDR3 has 14 amino acids. The CDR3 nucleotides are TGTGCCAGCAGCCCCCGGACTAGCGGCTACGAGCAGTACTTC. As protein: CASSPRTSGYEQYF.

The chain carries TRBV6-6 and TRBJ2-2; a possible D gene is TRBD1 (6 bases). The CDR3 length is 14 residues. V lost 1 base to trimming and J lost 6 bases, with 9 bases between them. Germline CDR1 reads MNHNY; CDR2 reads SVGAGI (reference sequence). This CDR3 reads CASSYLQGAGELFF. In nucleotides, the CDR3 is TGTGCCAGCAGTTACTTACAGGGTGCCGGGGAGCTGTTTTTT.

The chain joins TRBV30 to TRBJ2-7, with 7 bases that match TRBD2. Losses at the gene ends were 4 bases for V and 1 base for J; bases not matched to a gene: 7. Looked up from germline, CDR1 is GTSNPN and CDR2 is SVGIG (reference sequence). This CDR3 is 14 amino acids long. The CDR3 sequence: CAWKVSSGSYEQYF. In DNA form, the CDR3 reads TGTGCCTGGAAGGTGTCTAGCGGTTCCTACGAGCAGTACTTC.

V and J are TRBV27 and TRBJ2-2; no reliable D call. CDR3 length: 11 residues. Trimming removed 1 base from V and 7 bases from J, with 1 base in between. Germline V gene lookup returns CDR1 MNHEY and CDR2 SMNVEV (reference sequence). The CDR3 DNA follows: TGTGCCAGCAGTTTATACGGGGAGCTGTTTTTT. Its translation: CASSLYGELFF.